This TCR beta chain was recovered during a study of T cells in Graves' hyperthyroidism and ophthalmopathy. Trimming pared 10 bases from V and 4 bases from J, leaving 13 bases between. CDR1 and CDR2 (germline): MDHEN, SYDVKM. The CDR3 has 12 amino acids. TCR beta CDR3 regions were amplified from RNA transcripts. HTBI primers were used for first-round RT-PCR of the TCR CDR3. TCRdb fed the multiplex PCR reads into MiXCR, producing one record per CDR3 protein. The data hold approximately 420,000 distinct CDR3 sequences, with around 13% observed a single time. The genes are TRBV28 and TRBJ1-2; D is possibly TRBD1 (6 bases). Material: blood. This receptor was identified in a woman aged 18-29 years with Graves' hyperthyroidism. The CDR3 is CATKGGIYGYTF. The CDR3 DNA sequence: TGTGCCACAAAGGGGGGTATCTATGGCTACACCTTC.